A selection of T cell receptor beta chains follows, all from one sample in a study of cytomegalovirus exposure and HLA in healthy donors. Sequencing used immunoSEQ multiplex PCR; TCRdb keeps in-frame clones, though not all of them. The sample has 150,000 to 200,000 clones, around four fifths seen once. The sample taken for sequencing was PBMCs. The receptors shown here come from a man under 40 in good health and CMV-seropositive. The CDR3 runs from the conserved cysteine through the conserved F or W. The D gene is left open where the match is weak. Size is omitted from some rows. Given values are once, few, many or a class for expanded clones.

CDR3 DNA	CDR3 protein	J gene	clone size	V gene	D gene
TGTGCCAGCAGTTGGACTGAGAATCAGCCCCAGCATTTT	CASSWTENQPQHF	TRBJ1-5	-	TRBV27	-
TGTGCCAGCAGCAGACAGGTATCGAACACTGAAGCTTTCTTT	CASSRQVSNTEAFF	TRBJ1-1	-	TRBV5-6	-
TGTGCCAGCAGCCGCCTTCCTCTAGCGGGGGGGCAAAACAATGAGCAGTTCTTC	CASSRLPLAGGQNNEQFF	TRBJ2-1	-	TRBV7-2	TRBD2
TGTGCCAGCAGTTGGACGGGAAGCTCCTACGAGCAGTACTTC	CASSWTGSSYEQYF	TRBJ2-7	-	TRBV27	-
TGTGCCAGCAGCACCGGACAGAGATCCTACGAGCAGTACTTC	CASSTGQRSYEQYF	TRBJ2-7	-	TRBV5-5	-
TGTGCCAGCACCGGACAGGGAGACGAAAAACTGTTTTTT	CASTGQGDEKLFF	TRBJ1-4	-	TRBV27	TRBD1
TGTGCCAGCAGCTTAGACCAGGGGCCGCCACCCCTCCACTTT	CASSLDQGPPPLHF	TRBJ1-6	once	TRBV7-2	-
TGTGCCAGCAGCCACGGACAGGGGGCAATCCTCTATGGCTACACCTTC	CASSHGQGAILYGYTF	TRBJ1-2	-	TRBV27	TRBD1
TGTGCCAGCAGCCAAGGGAAAACTAGTTCCGATACGCAGTATTTT	CASSQGKTSSDTQYF	TRBJ2-3	few	TRBV4-2	-
TGCGCCAGCAGCCAAGATCGGGGGGCCGTGTGGCCCCAGCATTTT	CASSQDRGAVWPQHF	TRBJ1-5	-	TRBV4-3	-
TGTGCCAGCAGTGAATTCTCAGGGGACTATGGCTACACCTTC	CASSEFSGDYGYTF	TRBJ1-2	-	TRBV2	-
TGTGCCAGCAGCGTGGGACAGGGCACTAATGAAAAACTGTTTTTT	CASSVGQGTNEKLFF	TRBJ1-4	-	TRBV9	TRBD1
TGCGCCAGCAGCTTGGGGCCGGGACAGGGGTTAACCGGGGAGCTGTTTTTT	CASSLGPGQGLTGELFF	TRBJ2-2	-	TRBV5-1	TRBD1
TGCGCCATTCAGGGGGGAGGCGGGGAGCTGTTTTTT	CAIQGGGGELFF	TRBJ2-2	-	TRBV10-2	-
TGTGCCAGCAGTGACGTGAGGGGCTACACCTTC	CASSDVRGYTF	TRBJ1-2	-	TRBV6-1	-
TGTGCCAGTACCCCCGGGCGGGGGCGAAACATTCAGTACTTC	CASTPGRGRNIQYF	TRBJ2-4	-	TRBV19	-
TGCGCCAGCAATTATGAACACCCGAACACTGAAGCTTTCTTT	CASNYEHPNTEAFF	TRBJ1-1	-	TRBV5-1	-
TGCGCCAGCAGCCTTCTAGTGGGGAGAAAAGAAAAACTGTTTTTT	CASSLLVGRKEKLFF	TRBJ1-4	-	TRBV4-3	-
TGTGCCAGCAGTGGGACTACAGAGCCCCGTCCCTACAATGAGCAGTTCTTC	CASSGTTEPRPYNEQFF	TRBJ2-1	-	TRBV6-1	-
TGTGCCAGCAGTTACTCCCCCACTTCGAACACCGGGGAGCTGTTTTTT	CASSYSPTSNTGELFF	TRBJ2-2	-	TRBV6-5	-
TGTGCCAGCAGTGCCCGGGACTTCTCCTACAATGAGCAGTTCTTC	CASSARDFSYNEQFF	TRBJ2-1	-	TRBV6-5	-
TGCGCCAGCAGCTCGGGACTAGCGGGGGTAAAGACCGGGGAGCTGTTTTTT	CASSSGLAGVKTGELFF	TRBJ2-2	-	TRBV5-1	TRBD2
TGTGCCTGGAGTCAACAGGGATTTGGCACTGAAGCTTTCTTT	CAWSQQGFGTEAFF	TRBJ1-1	many	TRBV30	-
TGTGCCAGCAGCTTTTCCGGGGTCTCTAGCACAGATACGCAGTATTTT	CASSFSGVSSTDTQYF	TRBJ2-3	-	TRBV11-3	-
TGTGCCAGCAGCTTAGAGACAGGGGGCACTGAAGCTTTCTTT	CASSLETGGTEAFF	TRBJ1-1	-	TRBV11-1	TRBD1
TGTGCCAGTAGTCCCGACCAGGGGGCGCGTGGCTACACCTTC	CASSPDQGARGYTF	TRBJ1-2	-	TRBV19	TRBD1
TGTGCCAGCAGCTTCACGGGGGGTGACACCGGGGAGCTGTTTTTT	CASSFTGGDTGELFF	TRBJ2-2	-	TRBV11-3	TRBD2
TGTGCCAGCAGCCAAGTTGAGATCCTAATCCCGGATACGCAGTATTTT	CASSQVEILIPDTQYF	TRBJ2-3	-	TRBV4-2	-
TGCGCCAGCAGCTTGTACCTCGGGACAGGACAAGAGACCCAGTACTTC	CASSLYLGTGQETQYF	TRBJ2-5	-	TRBV5-1	TRBD1
TGTGCCACCTCTGAAGCTTTCTTT	CATSEAFF	TRBJ1-1	few	TRBV6-6	-
TGTGCCAGCAAGAAAGGGGCGAACACCGGGGAGCTGTTTTTT	CASKKGANTGELFF	TRBJ2-2	few	TRBV2	-
TGTGCCAGCAAAATCCGGGACTACTCCTACGAGCAGTACTTC	CASKIRDYSYEQYF	TRBJ2-7	-	TRBV6-5	TRBD2
TGTGCCATCAGTGAGTCGTGGGACTATTTACCCGGGGAGCTGTTTTTT	CAISESWDYLPGELFF	TRBJ2-2	once	TRBV10-3	TRBD2
TGTGCCAGCAGCGGGGACAGCCTCAATGAGCAGTTCTTC	CASSGDSLNEQFF	TRBJ2-1	-	TRBV11-3	TRBD1
TGCGCCAGCAGCCAAGAGGGGGCAAGGACTGAAGCTTTCTTT	CASSQEGARTEAFF	TRBJ1-1	-	TRBV4-1	-
TGCGCCAGCAAGTTGGACAGCGATGAAAAACTGTTTTTT	CASKLDSDEKLFF	TRBJ1-4	-	TRBV5-1	-
TGTGCCAGCAGCCCATCCACAGGGGGCACCGGGGAGCTGTTTTTT	CASSPSTGGTGELFF	TRBJ2-2	-	TRBV7-8	TRBD1
TGTGCCAGCAGCTTAAACAGGGGGGCAGATACGCAGTATTTT	CASSLNRGADTQYF	TRBJ2-3	-	TRBV7-6	TRBD1
TGTGCCAGCAGCTATTCTATCTCTGGGGCCAACGTCCTGACTTTC	CASSYSISGANVLTF	TRBJ2-6	-	TRBV11-1	-
TGTGCCAGCAGCTCGGGGGTCCCAGGAGCTACGAAGCAGTACTTC	CASSSGVPGATKQYF	TRBJ2-7	-	TRBV7-2	-
TGTGCCAGTACCCCGGGACTCCAGGGGGCCACTGAAGCTTTCTTT	CASTPGLQGATEAFF	TRBJ1-1	-	TRBV19	TRBD1
TGCGCCAGCAGCTTGCTAGGGCTAGCGGGGGGCACAGATACGCAGTATTTT	CASSLLGLAGGTDTQYF	TRBJ2-3	-	TRBV5-1	TRBD2
TGTGCCAGCAGCCAAATCACAGGGGGAAAAGTATCACCCCTCCACTTT	CASSQITGGKVSPLHF	TRBJ1-6	-	TRBV4-2	TRBD1
TGTGCCAGCAGCTTAGTTGGGGGACAGATCTTC	CASSLVGGQIF	TRBJ2-7	few	TRBV7-8	TRBD1